This T cell receptor beta chain is drawn from a study of T cells in Graves' hyperthyroidism and ophthalmopathy. Trimming took off 5 bases at V and 5 bases at J, with 9 bases between the two ends. This CDR3 has 12 amino acids. Germline CDR1 SGHTA, CDR2 FQGNSA. This clonotype was observed at least ten times. RNA transcripts served as the template for amplifying TCR beta CDR3 regions. The study used the HTBI primer set for a first-round RT-PCR of the TCR CDR3. MiXCR was run by TCRdb on the multiplex PCR reads, yielding one entry per CDR3 protein. The profile shows 300,000 to 350,000 distinct CDR3 sequences, 15% to 20% of them singletons.

The receptor was isolated from a woman aged 40 to 50 with Graves' ophthalmopathy. Source material: blood. V and J are TRBV7-2 and TRBJ2-5; D is unclear. As DNA, the CDR3 is TGTGCCAGCAGCCCCCGAAGGGAGACCCAGTACTTC. It codes for CASSPRRETQYF.